This paragraph covers one TCR beta chain sequence. It has no known antigen specificity. Library preparation used 5' RACE. Preparation of each TCR library used approximately 3,200 ng of total RNA. For each sample, cDNA synthesis was carried out in eight separate reactions using SMARTScribe reverse transcriptase. During cDNA synthesis, template switching introduced unique molecular identifiers that contained a 6-nucleotide sample barcode. TCRalpha and TCRbeta cDNA was amplified by two nested PCRs of roughly 16 and 10 cycles, with bead purification after each PCR. Before amplification, the cDNA was treated with uracil DNA-glycosylase and purified using the QIAquick PCR purification kit. The second PCR added Illumina TruSeq-compatible adapters along with sample-specific barcodes. TapeStation and Qubit were used to check library quality and concentration, and roughly 4.6 ng of each library was pooled. Sequencing of the pooled libraries was done on an Illumina HiSeq2500 single-index Rapid Run using custom sequencing primers and 2 x 100 bp reads. The published analysis was carried out like this. UMI-based consensus assembly with MiGEC version 1.2.6 was used to correct PCR and sequencing errors. MiXCR version 2.1.1 was used for V(D)J alignment, clonotype assembly and CDR3 extraction. To normalise gene usage, clonotype sharing and MAIT/NKT TCR abundance, the top 1000, 10 000 and 20 000 clonotypes in each sample were analysed. After downsampling to 27 000 UMIs, diversity was calculated as the inverse Simpson index using the vegan R package. Statistical testing used paired Mann-Whitney U tests on the discordant twin pairs and applied Benjamini-Hochberg correction for multiple testing. TCRdb reanalyzed the reads, keeping one entry per CDR3 protein sequence and omitting DNA. For this entry, the V and J calls and clone size follow TCRdb and not the study's own pipeline. In this sample's table one finds about 300,000 distinct CDR3 sequences. The ten largest clones represent roughly 5.8% of the sample.

Taken from cysteine to phenylalanine, the CDR3 has 14 residues. DNA for this receptor is not on file. The germline V gene sets CDR1 to LGHNA and CDR2 to YSLEER. From each donor, an approximately 2.5 ml peripheral blood sample was drawn into PAXgene tubes and stored at -80 degrees C. Total RNA was isolated from whole blood with the PAXgene blood miRNA kit on an automated QIAcube, without T cell sorting. Peripheral blood from monozygotic twin pairs who were concordant or discordant for inflammatory bowel disease underwent deep TCRalpha and TCRbeta repertoire profiling using unique molecular barcoding. Smoking habits were recorded for all twin pairs, and each individual was classified as a current, former or never smoker. The data belong to a study of monozygotic twins with inflammatory bowel disease (dated by TCRdb to about 2019). Regarding the complete study: In total, 28 monozygotic twin pairs made up the full study: 19 Danish pairs, all IBD-discordant, plus nine German pairs, of which four were IBD-concordant and five were IBD-discordant. Each individual had, on average, about 151 000 unique TCRalpha sequences and 181 000 unique TCRbeta sequences available for analysis. Disease-associated traits were sought mainly through comparisons between IBD patients and their genetically identical healthy co-twins within discordant pairs.

The investigation overall reported the following: A decrease in TCRbeta repertoire diversity, as measured by inverse Simpson index, was observed in IBD patients compared with their healthy co-twins. Different T cell subtypes could not be distinguished in the analysis. Differing immunosuppressive treatments among patients may have added background noise and inter-individual variability to the repertoires. No difference in repertoire similarity was observed between concordant and discordant twins, possibly owing to limited statistical power. No single strong signal or clonotype linked to IBD turned up in the results, so the idea that one exists was not supported. IBD patients shared fewer clonotypes with other individuals than healthy twins did, most markedly in patients showing signs of disease activity.

The chain is encoded by TRBV4-3 joined to TRBJ2-7; TCRdb proposes TRBD1, but this gene call is untestable without DNA. Specimen: blood. The source is a human donor with ulcerative colitis or Crohn's disease, or a healthy co-twin of an affected twin (not recorded which). CDR3 sequence: CASSQDRVSEEQYF.